Listed below are T cell receptor beta chains from one sample, sequenced in a study of graft-versus-host responses after intestinal transplantation. Assay used: immunoSEQ multiplex PCR; TCRdb lists only in-frame clones, some missing. The sample records around 120,000 clones, approximately 90% being singletons. The antigens of these receptors remain unknown. The starting material was unstimulated CD4+ T cells sorted from spleen or lymph node cells, obtained before intestinal transplant. The receptor set was obtained from a human donor who received an intestinal transplant. The CDR3 runs from the conserved cysteine through the conserved F or W. A D gene is named only where the DNA matches it firmly.

TRBV7-9,-,CASSLSRTGRAGEQFF
TRBV29-1,TRBD1,CSVDSTGGKFF
TRBV9,TRBD2,CASSVGTSRTNEQFF
TRBV5-1,TRBD1,CASSSQGDTEAFF
TRBV7-2,-,CASSLARRNTEAFF
TRBV9,-,CASSSMRRGGGDEQFF
TRBV9,-,CASSGGQQYNSPLHF
TRBV30,-,CAWSGQMNTEAFF
TRBV9,-,CASSVATDLNTEAFF
TRBV6-5,-,CASTPGGNSPLHF
TRBV5-6,TRBD1,CASRRLDRVGETQYF
TRBV2,TRBD2,CASSDVAGVGYEQYF
TRBV30,-,CAWSVSGGTEAFF
TRBV19,-,CASSTPGPEAFF
TRBV6-5,TRBD1,CASSGPPGQNYGYTF
TRBV9,-,CASSSKTGMGLGTIYF